Listed below are T cell receptor beta chains from one sample, sequenced in a study of identical twins. TCRdb recomputed calls from the 5' RACE reads with MiXCR, one row per CDR3 protein. Of under 900,000 distinct CDR3 sequences listed, around an eighth are singletons. These same records also appear under a second study, on yellow fever vaccine responses in identical twins.

The sample was PBMCs. All receptors come from a woman younger than 35 in good health. Both conserved end residues are part of each CDR3. A D gene is named only where the DNA matches it firmly. Some rows mark clone size as missing; the rest say once, few, many or name a class of expanded clone.

>NA|TRBJ1-1|few|13|TRBV27
TGTGCCAGCAGACCACCCACCCCGGCTGAAGCTTTCTTT
CASRPPTPAEAFF
>NA|TRBJ2-3|NA|19|TRBV28
TGTGCCAGCAGTTTATCGACAGTTCCTCCCCGGGCCAACACAGATACGCAGTATTTT
CASSLSTVPPRANTDTQYF
>NA|TRBJ2-3|many|16|TRBV7-6
TGTGCCAGCAGCTTAGTCGTCGGTATCGGCGCAGATACGCAGTATTTT
CASSLVVGIGADTQYF
>TRBD1|TRBJ2-2|few|22|TRBV6-2/TRBV6-3
TGTGCCAGCATCAACGGGGGCAGGGGGCTCAGGTGGGGTCAAATGAACACCGGGGAGCTGTTTTTT
CASINGGRGLRWGQMNTGELFF
>NA|TRBJ1-1|NA|16|TRBV7-2
TGTGCCAGCAGCTTAGACGTCGGCAGAACGAACACTGAAGCTTTCTTT
CASSLDVGRTNTEAFF
>NA|TRBJ2-7|NA|15|TRBV15
TGTGCCACCAGCAGTAAACGGGACGGTACCTACGAGCAGTACTTC
CATSSKRDGTYEQYF
>NA|TRBJ2-7|NA|13|TRBV10-3
TGTGCCATCGGCGACAGGCAGGCTTACGAGCAGTACTTC
CAIGDRQAYEQYF
>NA|TRBJ2-5|few|12|TRBV2
TGTGCCAGCAGTGAAGCTACCCCCGGTCGGAATTTC
CASSEATPGRNF
>NA|TRBJ1-5|few|16|TRBV12-3/TRBV12-4
TGTGCCAGCAGTCTTAAAAGGAAGGATAGCAATCAGCCCCAGCATTTT
CASSLKRKDSNQPQHF
>TRBD1|TRBJ1-3|few|16|TRBV6-1
TGTGCCAGCAGCAGACAGGGGCCGAGCTCTGGAAACACCATATATTTT
CASSRQGPSSGNTIYF
>NA|TRBJ2-3|many|15|TRBV29-1
TGCAGCGTAGGGGCGGAGCGGTCTAGCACAGATACGCAGTATTTT
CSVGAERSSTDTQYF
>TRBD1|TRBJ1-1|NA|18|TRBV23-1
TGCGCCAGCAGTCAATCTTATGACAGGGGTGAGAAGATCACTGAAGCTTTCTTT
CASSQSYDRGEKITEAFF
>TRBD1|TRBJ2-3|many|15|TRBV12-3/TRBV12-4
TGTGCCAGCAGCCGACAGGGTTTAGGTACAGATACGCAGTATTTT
CASSRQGLGTDTQYF
>NA|TRBJ2-5|few|13|TRBV12-3/TRBV12-4
TGTGCCAGCAGGGACTATCCCGAGGGGCCCCAGTACTTC
CASRDYPEGPQYF
>NA|TRBJ2-3|NA|17|TRBV12-3/TRBV12-4
TGTGCCAGCAGCGACCTCCTGGACAGCTCTCCCTCAGATACGCAGTATTTT
CASSDLLDSSPSDTQYF
>NA|TRBJ2-7|few|13|TRBV28
TGTGCCAGCAGTCGGGACGGACCCTACGAGCAGTACTTC
CASSRDGPYEQYF
>NA|TRBJ2-2|NA|16|TRBV11-2
TGTGCCAGCAGCTTATTCGGGACACGTGGTTCCGGGGAGCTGTTTTTT
CASSLFGTRGSGELFF
>NA|TRBJ2-1|few|9|TRBV20-1
TGCAGTGTCTCGGATGAGCAGTTCTTC
CSVSDEQFF
>NA|TRBJ2-1|few|13|TRBV11-2
TGTGCCAGCAGCTTAATGGGAGCCAATGAGCAGTTCTTC
CASSLMGANEQFF
>TRBD2|TRBJ2-3|NA|15|TRBV20-1
TGCAGTGCTAGAGACCCAAGCGGGAACACAGATACGCAGTATTTT
CSARDPSGNTDTQYF
>NA|TRBJ2-3|NA|17|TRBV2
TGTGCCAGCAGCGGCGACGCTACTATCACTAGCACAGATACGCAGTATTTT
CASSGDATITSTDTQYF
>NA|TRBJ1-2|few|14|TRBV7-2
TGTGCCAGCAGCTCCAGTTTGGCTAACTATGGCTACACCTTC
CASSSSLANYGYTF
>TRBD2|TRBJ2-5|few|14|TRBV25-1
TGTGCCAGCAAAGAGCGGGAGATGGGAGAGACCCAGTACTTC
CASKEREMGETQYF
>NA|TRBJ1-1|NA|15|TRBV11-2
TGTGCCAGCAGCTTAGGTTATGGGGGCGTCACTGAAGCTTTCTTT
CASSLGYGGVTEAFF